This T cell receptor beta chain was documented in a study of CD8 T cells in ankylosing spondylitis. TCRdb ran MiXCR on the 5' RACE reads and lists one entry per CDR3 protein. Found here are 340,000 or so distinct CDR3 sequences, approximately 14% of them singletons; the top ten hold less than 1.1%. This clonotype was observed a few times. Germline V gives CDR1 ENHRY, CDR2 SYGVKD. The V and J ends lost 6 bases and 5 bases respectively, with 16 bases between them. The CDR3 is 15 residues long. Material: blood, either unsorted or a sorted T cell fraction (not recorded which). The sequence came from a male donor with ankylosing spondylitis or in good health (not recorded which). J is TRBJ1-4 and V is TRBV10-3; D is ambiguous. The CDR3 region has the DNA TGTGCCATCAGCGCCTCGGCCACCAAAAATGAAAAACTGTTTTTT. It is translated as CAISASATKNEKLFF.